The clone carrying this T cell receptor (beta chain) was observed a few times. Antigen: not known. This sample is drawn from a study of regulatory T cells in long-lasting Graves disease. In building TCR beta libraries, iRepertoire HTBI primers were used together with Arm-PCR of CDR3 regions. MiXCR, applied by TCRdb to the multiplex PCR reads, yields one record per CDR3 protein. The sample includes about 290,000 distinct CDR3 sequences, 20% to 25% of them seen just once. Time point of the sample: persistent/refractory GD, antithyroid drugs over 5 years with positive TRAb. Making the TCR library involved RNA that had been extracted from PBMCs. Graves' disease diagnosis was established per American Thyroid Association guidelines. V lost 5 bases, J lost 4 bases, and 7 bases stayed unmatched. The germline gives CDR1 MNHEY, CDR2 SMNVEV (reference sequence). This CDR3 has 14 amino acids. Broader study findings: Patients with persistent disease shared 2,741 public clonotypes, outpacing the 966 shared by new patients. TRBV28, TRBJ1-2 and TRBJ2-5 emerged as the favored segments in persistent disease.

The starting material was peripheral blood mononuclear cells (PBMCs), obtained when the disease was refractory, from a patient treated with antithyroid drugs. The receptor was derived from a female donor with Graves disease. The chain combines TRBV27 with TRBJ1-2; 7 nucleotides line up with TRBD1. The CDR3 protein is CASSLRGGSYGYTF. The CDR3 DNA reads as TGTGCCAGCAGTCTCAGGGGGGGCAGCTATGGCTACACCTTC.